This T cell receptor beta chain is from a study of cytomegalovirus exposure and HLA in healthy donors. From germline, CDR1 is MDHEN and CDR2 SYDVKM. V dropped 2 bases and J dropped 4; count of bases not matched to a gene: 12. The CDR3 runs 18 residues. For this clone: Its antigen is still unknown.

TCRdb's table, derived via immunoSEQ multiplex PCR, lists solely in-frame clones and lacks some. The repertoire holds roughly 150,000 clones, around 90% seen once, with about 3% in the top ten. Regarding the study as a whole: According to a subsequent analysis, TCR clusters identified in the first cohort showed a tendency to co-occur across the approximately 120 validation repertoires. According to reports, the classifier identified cytomegalovirus status with high specificity and sensitivity. Researchers catalogued some 160 TCR beta chains as cytomegalovirus-associated.

The V gene is TRBV28, the J gene TRBJ2-7, with 12 positions matching TRBD2. Sequenced material: PBMCs. This TCR was recovered from a woman aged 18-35 years in good health and CMV-seropositive. The CDR3: CASSLLVPTSGGPYEQYF. CDR3 nucleotide sequence: TGTGCCAGCAGTTTACTCGTGCCGACTAGCGGGGGCCCTTACGAGCAGTACTTC. The variable domain in full, with the rest retrieved from reference TRBV28 and TRBJ2-7, is DVKVTQSSRYLVKRTGEKVFLECVQDMDHENMFWYRQDPGLGLRLIYFSYDVKMKEKGDIPEGYSVSREKKERFSLILESASTNQTSMYLCASSLLVPTSGGPYEQYFGPGTRLTVT.